This T cell receptor (beta chain) is drawn from a study of T cells in Graves' hyperthyroidism and ophthalmopathy. The germline V gene encodes CDR1 SGHRS and CDR2 YFSETQ. V was cut by 0 bases and J by 2 bases, with 9 bases left in between. CDR3 length: 15 amino acids. RNA transcripts served as the template for amplifying TCR beta CDR3 regions. First-round RT-PCR of the TCR CDR3 relied on the HTBI primer set. TCRdb reprocessed the multiplex PCR reads with MiXCR, giving one entry per CDR3 protein. This table has approximately 690,000 distinct CDR3 sequences, 14% appearing once. Comments on this clonotype: Its target is unknown.

Regarding the study as a whole: The model made its ophthalmopathy prediction, and onset followed a median 6.5 months later.

The chain combines TRBV5-1 with TRBJ1-3; the D gene is possibly TRBD1 (6 bases). Sequencing was done on a sample of blood. The TCR comes from a woman aged 50 to 60 with Graves' ophthalmopathy. The CDR3 sequence: CASSLVQGTGNTIYF. CDR3 coding DNA: TGCGCCAGCAGCTTGGTACAGGGAACTGGAAACACCATATATTTT.